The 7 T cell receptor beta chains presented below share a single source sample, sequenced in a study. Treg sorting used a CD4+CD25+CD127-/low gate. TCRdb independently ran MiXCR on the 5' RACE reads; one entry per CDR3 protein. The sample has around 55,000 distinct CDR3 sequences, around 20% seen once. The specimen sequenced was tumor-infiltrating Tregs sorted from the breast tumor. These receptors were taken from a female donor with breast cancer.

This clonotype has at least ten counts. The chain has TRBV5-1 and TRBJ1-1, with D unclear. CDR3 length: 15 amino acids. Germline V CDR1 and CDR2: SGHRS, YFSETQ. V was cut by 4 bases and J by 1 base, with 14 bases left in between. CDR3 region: CASSPQLPENTEAFF. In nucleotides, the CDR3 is TGCGCCAGCAGCCCTCAGCTTCCTGAGAACACTGAAGCTTTCTTT.

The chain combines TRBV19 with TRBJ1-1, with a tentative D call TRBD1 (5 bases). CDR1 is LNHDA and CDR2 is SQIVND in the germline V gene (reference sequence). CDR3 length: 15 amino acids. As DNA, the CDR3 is TGTGCTACGCAAGTAGGCGGACAACTGAACACTGAAGCTTTCTTT. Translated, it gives CATQVGGQLNTEAFF.

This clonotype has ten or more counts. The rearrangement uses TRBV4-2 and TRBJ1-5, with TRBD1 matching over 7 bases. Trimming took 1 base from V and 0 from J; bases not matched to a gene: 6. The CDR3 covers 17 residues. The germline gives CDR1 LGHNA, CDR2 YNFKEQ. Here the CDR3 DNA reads TGTGCCAGCAGCCAAGGACAGGGCCAAAATAGCAATCAGCCCCAGCATTTT. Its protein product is CASSQGQGQNSNQPQHF.

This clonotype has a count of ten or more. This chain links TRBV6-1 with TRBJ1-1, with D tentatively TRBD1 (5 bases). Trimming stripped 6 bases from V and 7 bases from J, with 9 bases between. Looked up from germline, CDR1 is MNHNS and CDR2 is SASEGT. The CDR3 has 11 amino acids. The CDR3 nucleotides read TGTGCCAGCAGGGGGACGGTTGAAGCTTTCTTT. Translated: CASRGTVEAFF.

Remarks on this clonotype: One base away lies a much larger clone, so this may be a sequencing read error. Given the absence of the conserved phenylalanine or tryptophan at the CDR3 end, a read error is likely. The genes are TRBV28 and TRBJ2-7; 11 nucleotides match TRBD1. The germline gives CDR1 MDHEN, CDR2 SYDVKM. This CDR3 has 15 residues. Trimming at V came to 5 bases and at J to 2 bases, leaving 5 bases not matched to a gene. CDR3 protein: CASSDPGQGAYEQYL. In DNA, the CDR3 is TGTGCCAGCAGTGATCCGGGACAGGGGGCCTACGAGCAGTACCTC.

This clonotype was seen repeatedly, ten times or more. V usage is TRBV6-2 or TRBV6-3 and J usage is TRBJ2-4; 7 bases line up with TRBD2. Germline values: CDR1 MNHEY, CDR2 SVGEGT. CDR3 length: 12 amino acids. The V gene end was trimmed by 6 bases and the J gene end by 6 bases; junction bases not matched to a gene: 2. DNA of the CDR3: TGTGCCAGCAGCTCTAGCGGAAACATTCAGTACTTC. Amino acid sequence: CASSSSGNIQYF.

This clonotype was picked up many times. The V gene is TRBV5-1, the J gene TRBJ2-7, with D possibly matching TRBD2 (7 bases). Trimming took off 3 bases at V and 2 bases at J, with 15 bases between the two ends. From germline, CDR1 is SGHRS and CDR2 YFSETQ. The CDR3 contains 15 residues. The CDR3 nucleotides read TGCGCCAGCAGCTCCGGGGGGCGGGAGCCCTACGAGCAGTACTTC. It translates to CASSSGGREPYEQYF.